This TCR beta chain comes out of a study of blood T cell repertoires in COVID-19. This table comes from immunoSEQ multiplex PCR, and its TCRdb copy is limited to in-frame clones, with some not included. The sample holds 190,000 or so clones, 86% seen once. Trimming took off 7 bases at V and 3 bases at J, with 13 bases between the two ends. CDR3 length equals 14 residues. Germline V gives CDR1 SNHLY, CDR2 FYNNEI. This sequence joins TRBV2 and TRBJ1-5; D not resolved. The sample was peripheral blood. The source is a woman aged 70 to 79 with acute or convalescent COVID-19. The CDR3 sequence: CASKDDIPNQPQHF. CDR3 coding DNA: TGTGCCAGCAAGGATGACATCCCCAATCAGCCCCAGCATTTT.